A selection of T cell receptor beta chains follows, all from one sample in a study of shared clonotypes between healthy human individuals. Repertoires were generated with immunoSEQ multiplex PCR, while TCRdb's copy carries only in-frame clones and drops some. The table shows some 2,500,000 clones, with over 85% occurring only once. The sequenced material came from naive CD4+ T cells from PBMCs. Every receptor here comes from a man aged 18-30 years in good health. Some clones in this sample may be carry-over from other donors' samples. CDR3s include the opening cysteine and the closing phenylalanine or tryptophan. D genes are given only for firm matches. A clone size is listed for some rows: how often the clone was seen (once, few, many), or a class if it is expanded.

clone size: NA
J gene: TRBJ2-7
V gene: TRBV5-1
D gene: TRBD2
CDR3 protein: CASGSTGGSYEQYF
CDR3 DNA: TGCGCCAGCGGGTCGACGGGAGGCTCCTACGAGCAGTACTTC

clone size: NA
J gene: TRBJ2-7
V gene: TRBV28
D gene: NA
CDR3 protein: CASSLQGREQYF
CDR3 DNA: TGTGCCAGCAGTTTACAGGGGAGGGAGCAGTACTTC

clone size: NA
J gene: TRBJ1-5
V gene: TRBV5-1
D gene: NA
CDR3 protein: CASSLAGVSNQPQHF
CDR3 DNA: TGCGCCAGCAGCTTGGCCGGGGTTAGCAATCAGCCCCAGCATTTT

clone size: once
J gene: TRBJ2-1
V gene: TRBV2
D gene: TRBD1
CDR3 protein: CASTRGPGEQFF
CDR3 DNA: TGTGCCAGCACCAGGGGGCCAGGTGAGCAGTTCTTC

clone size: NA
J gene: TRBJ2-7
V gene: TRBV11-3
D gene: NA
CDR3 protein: CASSFPSAEQYF
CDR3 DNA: TGTGCCAGCAGCTTCCCGAGTGCGGAGCAGTACTTC

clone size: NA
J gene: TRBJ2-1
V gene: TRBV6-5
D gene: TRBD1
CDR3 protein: CASSRQGPNEQFF
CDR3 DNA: TGTGCCAGCAGTCGACAGGGCCCCAATGAGCAGTTCTTC

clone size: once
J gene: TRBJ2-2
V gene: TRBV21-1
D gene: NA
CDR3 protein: CASSKEGSAGTGELFF
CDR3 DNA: TGTGCCAGCAGCAAAGAAGGCAGCGCGGGCACCGGGGAGCTGTTTTTT

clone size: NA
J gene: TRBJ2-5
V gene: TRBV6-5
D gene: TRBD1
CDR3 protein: CASSYEGGPQETQYF
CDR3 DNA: TGTGCCAGCAGTTACGAAGGGGGCCCCCAAGAGACCCAGTACTTC

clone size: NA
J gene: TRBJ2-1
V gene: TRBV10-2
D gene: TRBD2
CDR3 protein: CASRGLVSNEQFF
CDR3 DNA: TGCGCCAGCCGGGGACTAGTAAGCAATGAGCAGTTCTTC

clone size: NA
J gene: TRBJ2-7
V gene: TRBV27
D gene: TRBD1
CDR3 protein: CASSSPGTGRYEQYF
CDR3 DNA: TGTGCCAGCAGTTCACCGGGGACAGGGCGTTACGAGCAGTACTTC

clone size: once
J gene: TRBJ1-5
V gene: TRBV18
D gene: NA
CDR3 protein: CASSPTDQPQHF
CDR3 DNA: TGTGCCAGCTCACCCACCGACCAGCCCCAGCATTTT

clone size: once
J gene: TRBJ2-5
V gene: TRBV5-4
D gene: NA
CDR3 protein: CASSRGGQGPQETQYF
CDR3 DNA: TGTGCCAGCAGCCGGGGTGGTCAGGGTCCCCAAGAGACCCAGTACTTC

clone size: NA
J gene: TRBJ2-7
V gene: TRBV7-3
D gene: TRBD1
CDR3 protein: CASSSKLLTGVPYEQYF
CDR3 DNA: TGTGCCAGCAGCTCAAAATTGTTGACAGGGGTACCCTACGAGCAGTACTTC

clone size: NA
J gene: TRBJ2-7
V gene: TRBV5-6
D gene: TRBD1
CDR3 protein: CASSLVGWPGDRDGYEQYF
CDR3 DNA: TGTGCCAGCAGCTTGGTTGGCTGGCCAGGCGACAGGGATGGGTACGAGCAGTACTTC

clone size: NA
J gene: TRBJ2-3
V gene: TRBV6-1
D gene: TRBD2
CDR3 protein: CASSGRLAGVTDTQYF
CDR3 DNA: TGTGCCAGCAGTGGAAGACTAGCGGGAGTAACAGATACGCAGTATTTT

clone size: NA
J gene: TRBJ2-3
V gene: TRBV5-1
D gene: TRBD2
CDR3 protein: CASSLPTSVATDTQYF
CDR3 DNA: TGCGCCAGCAGCTTACCGACTAGCGTGGCGACAGATACGCAGTATTTT

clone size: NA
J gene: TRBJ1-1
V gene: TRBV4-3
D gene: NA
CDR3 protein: CASSQGAGQLASLNTEAFF
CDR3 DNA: TGCGCCAGCAGCCAAGGGGCCGGCCAGCTGGCCTCCCTGAACACTGAAGCTTTCTTT

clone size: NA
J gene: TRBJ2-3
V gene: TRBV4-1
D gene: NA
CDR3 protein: CASSQVYGVDTQYF
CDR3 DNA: TGCGCCAGCAGCCAAGTCTATGGCGTGGATACGCAGTATTTT

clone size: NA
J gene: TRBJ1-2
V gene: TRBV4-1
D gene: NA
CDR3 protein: CASSQATDGGSWGYTF
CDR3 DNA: TGCGCCAGCAGCCAAGCGACAGATGGGGGGTCGTGGGGCTACACCTTC

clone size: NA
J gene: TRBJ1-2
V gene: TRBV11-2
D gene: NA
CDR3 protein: CASSLVRRADGYTF
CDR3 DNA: TGTGCCAGCAGCTTAGTTCGGAGGGCAGATGGCTACACCTTC

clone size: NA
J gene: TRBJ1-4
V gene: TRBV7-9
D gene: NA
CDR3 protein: CASSLSVEKLFF
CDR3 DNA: TGTGCCAGCAGCTTATCCGTGGAAAAACTGTTTTTT

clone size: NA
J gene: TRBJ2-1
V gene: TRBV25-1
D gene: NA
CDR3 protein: CASSDFPGGEQFF
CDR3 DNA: TGTGCCAGCAGTGATTTCCCCGGGGGTGAGCAGTTCTTC

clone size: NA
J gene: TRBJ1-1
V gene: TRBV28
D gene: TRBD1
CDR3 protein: CASSSHGQGNTEAFF
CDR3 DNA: TGTGCCAGCAGTTCCCACGGACAGGGGAACACTGAAGCTTTCTTT

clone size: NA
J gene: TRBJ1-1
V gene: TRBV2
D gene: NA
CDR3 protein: CASDLWQTNTEAFF
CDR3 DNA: TGTGCCAGCGACCTGTGGCAAACGAACACTGAAGCTTTCTTT

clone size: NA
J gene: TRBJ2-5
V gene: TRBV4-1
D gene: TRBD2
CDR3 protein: CASSQVLAGPAKYF
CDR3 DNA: TGCGCCAGCAGCCAAGTTCTAGCGGGGCCCGCGAAATACTTC

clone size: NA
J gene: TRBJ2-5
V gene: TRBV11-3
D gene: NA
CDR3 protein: CASSFSSFSETQYF
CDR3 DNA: TGTGCCAGCAGCTTTTCAAGTTTCTCAGAGACCCAGTACTTC

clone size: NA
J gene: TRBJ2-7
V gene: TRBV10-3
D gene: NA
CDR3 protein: CAISALESYEQYF
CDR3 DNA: TGTGCCATCAGTGCTCTAGAGAGTTACGAGCAGTACTTC

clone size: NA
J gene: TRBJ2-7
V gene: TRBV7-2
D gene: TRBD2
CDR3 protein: CASSLATGGYEQYF
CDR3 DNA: TGTGCCAGCAGCTTAGCGACGGGGGGCTACGAGCAGTACTTC

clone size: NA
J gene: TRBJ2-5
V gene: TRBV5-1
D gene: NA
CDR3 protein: CASSLTAPAGETQYF
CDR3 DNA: TGCGCCAGCAGCTTAACAGCTCCCGCGGGGGAGACCCAGTACTTC

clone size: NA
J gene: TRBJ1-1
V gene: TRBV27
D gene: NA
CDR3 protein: CASSFSGLVSEAFF
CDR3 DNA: TGTGCCAGCAGTTTTTCCGGGCTTGTCTCTGAAGCTTTCTTT

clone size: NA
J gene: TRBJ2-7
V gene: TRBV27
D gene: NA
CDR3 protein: CASSSPSRGAGEQYF
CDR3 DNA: TGTGCCAGCAGTTCCCCCTCCCGGGGCGCGGGGGAGCAGTACTTC

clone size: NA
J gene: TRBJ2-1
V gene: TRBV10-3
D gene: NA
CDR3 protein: CAIRTSAEEQFF
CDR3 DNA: TGTGCCATCAGAACCTCGGCGGAAGAGCAGTTCTTC

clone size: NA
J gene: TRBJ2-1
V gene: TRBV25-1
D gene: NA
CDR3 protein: CASSRNEQFF
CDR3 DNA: TGTGCCAGCAGTCGTAATGAGCAGTTCTTC

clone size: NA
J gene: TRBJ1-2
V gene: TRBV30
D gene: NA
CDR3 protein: CAWSVPGIGYTF
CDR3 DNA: TGTGCCTGGAGTGTACCCGGGATTGGCTACACCTTC

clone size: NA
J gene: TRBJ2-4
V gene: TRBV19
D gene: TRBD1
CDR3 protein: CASSPSTGKLAKNIQYF
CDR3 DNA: TGTGCCAGTAGTCCCTCGACAGGGAAATTAGCCAAAAACATTCAGTACTTC

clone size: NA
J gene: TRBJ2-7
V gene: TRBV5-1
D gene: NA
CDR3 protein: CASSAAESYEQYF
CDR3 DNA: TGCGCCAGCAGCGCAGCGGAAAGCTACGAGCAGTACTTC

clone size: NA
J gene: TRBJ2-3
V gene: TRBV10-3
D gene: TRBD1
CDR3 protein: CAIRVFLGTGTDTQYF
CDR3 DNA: TGTGCCATCAGGGTTTTTTTGGGGACAGGCACAGATACGCAGTATTTT

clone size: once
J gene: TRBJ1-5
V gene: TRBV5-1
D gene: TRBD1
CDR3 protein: CASSPFTGGNQPQHF
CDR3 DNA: TGCGCCAGCAGCCCGTTTACAGGGGGCAATCAGCCCCAGCATTTT

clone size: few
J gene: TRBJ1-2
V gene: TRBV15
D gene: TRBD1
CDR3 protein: CATSSTGAGGYTF
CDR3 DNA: TGTGCCACCAGCAGTACAGGGGCAGGAGGCTACACCTTC

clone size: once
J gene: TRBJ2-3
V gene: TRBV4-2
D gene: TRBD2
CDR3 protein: CASSQGTGGFTDTQYF
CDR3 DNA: TGTGCCAGCAGCCAAGGAACGGGAGGTTTCACAGATACGCAGTATTTT

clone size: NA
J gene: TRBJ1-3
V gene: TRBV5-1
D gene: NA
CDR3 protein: CASSPDTSGNTIYF
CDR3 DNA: TGCGCCAGCAGCCCAGACACCTCTGGAAACACCATATATTTT

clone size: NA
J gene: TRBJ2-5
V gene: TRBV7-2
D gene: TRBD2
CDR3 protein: CASSLELAVFYQETQYF
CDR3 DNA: TGTGCCAGCAGCTTAGAACTAGCGGTTTTTTACCAAGAGACCCAGTACTTC

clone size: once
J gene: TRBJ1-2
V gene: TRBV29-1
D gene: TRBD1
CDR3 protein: CSVMGVLDRAMYDGYTF
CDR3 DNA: TGCAGCGTCATGGGAGTCCTCGACAGGGCGATGTACGATGGCTACACCTTC

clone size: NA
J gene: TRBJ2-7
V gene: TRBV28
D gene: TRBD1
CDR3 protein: CASSGTGTGNYEQYF
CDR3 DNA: TGTGCCAGCAGTGGGACCGGGACAGGGAATTACGAGCAGTACTTC

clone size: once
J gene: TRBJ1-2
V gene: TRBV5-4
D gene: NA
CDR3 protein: CASSLSVSTAWGYTF
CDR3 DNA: TGTGCCAGCAGCTTGTCTGTCTCTACAGCGTGGGGCTACACCTTC

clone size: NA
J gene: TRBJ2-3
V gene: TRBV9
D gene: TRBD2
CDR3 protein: CASSGLAVSTDTQYF
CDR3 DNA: TGTGCCAGCAGCGGACTAGCGGTTAGCACAGATACGCAGTATTTT

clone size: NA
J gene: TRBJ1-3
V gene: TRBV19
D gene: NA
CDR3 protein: CASSGLQGANSGNTIYF
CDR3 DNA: TGTGCCAGTAGTGGCTTACAGGGAGCGAACTCTGGAAACACCATATATTTT